This is a list of T cell receptor beta chains from one sample in a study of PD-1 blockade in classical Hodgkin lymphoma. The repertoire was sequenced with immunoSEQ multiplex PCR; TCRdb's copy has only in-frame clones and lacks some. The sample includes 10,000 to 14,000 clones, over 70% of them seen just once. Here the sequenced sample was peripheral blood mononuclear cells (PBMCs), taken at baseline. Receptor source: a human donor with classical Hodgkin lymphoma. Each CDR3 is given with its conserved first and last residue. Only some rows state a clone size, as once, few, many or a class for expanded clones.

v_call: TRBV10-3
j_call: TRBJ2-1
clone_size: -
cdr3_aa: CATAGRSLLNEQFF

v_call: TRBV11-2
j_call: TRBJ2-7
clone_size: medium-sized
cdr3_aa: CASSDTGTYEQYF

v_call: TRBV15
j_call: TRBJ2-2
clone_size: -
cdr3_aa: CATSRETGSGELFF

v_call: TRBV7-3
j_call: TRBJ2-5
clone_size: -
cdr3_aa: CASSLDPQGTQYF

v_call: TRBV19
j_call: TRBJ2-5
clone_size: -
cdr3_aa: CASSFLGETQYF

v_call: TRBV19
j_call: TRBJ1-1
clone_size: few
cdr3_aa: CASQDRGELSTEAFF

v_call: TRBV5-1
j_call: TRBJ2-5
clone_size: -
cdr3_aa: CASSLGILDREETQYF

v_call: TRBV19
j_call: TRBJ2-1
clone_size: -
cdr3_aa: CASSTGVGGEQFF

v_call: TRBV7-6
j_call: TRBJ2-5
clone_size: -
cdr3_aa: CASSTLGTSKETQYF

v_call: TRBV7-3
j_call: TRBJ2-3
clone_size: once
cdr3_aa: CASSLPKAGGDLGADTQYF

v_call: TRBV18
j_call: TRBJ1-4
clone_size: -
cdr3_aa: CASSQTGEKLFF

v_call: TRBV6-5
j_call: TRBJ1-3
clone_size: -
cdr3_aa: CASSSGTVISGNTIYF

v_call: TRBV4-3
j_call: TRBJ2-1
clone_size: -
cdr3_aa: CASSQESQRVNEQFF

v_call: TRBV6-5
j_call: TRBJ2-1
clone_size: -
cdr3_aa: CASSYTGPWPHNEQFF

v_call: TRBV27
j_call: TRBJ1-4
clone_size: few
cdr3_aa: CASSLTGGAFPTNEKLFF